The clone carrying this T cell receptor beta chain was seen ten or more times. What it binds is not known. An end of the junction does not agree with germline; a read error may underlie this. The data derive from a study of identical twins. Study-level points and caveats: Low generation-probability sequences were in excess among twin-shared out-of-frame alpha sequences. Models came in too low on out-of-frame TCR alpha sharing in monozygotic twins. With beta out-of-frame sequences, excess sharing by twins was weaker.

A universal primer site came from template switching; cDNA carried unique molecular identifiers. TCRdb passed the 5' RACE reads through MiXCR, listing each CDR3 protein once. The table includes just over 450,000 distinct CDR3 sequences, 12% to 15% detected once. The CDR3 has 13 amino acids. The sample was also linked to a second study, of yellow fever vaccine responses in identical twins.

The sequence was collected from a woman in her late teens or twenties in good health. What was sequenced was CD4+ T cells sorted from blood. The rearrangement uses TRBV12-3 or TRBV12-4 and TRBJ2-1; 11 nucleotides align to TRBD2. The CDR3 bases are TGTGCCAGCAGTCTAGCGGGGGGCGATGAGCAGTTCTTC. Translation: CASSLAGGDEQFF.